This TCR beta chain was identified in a study of spatial heterogeneity in lung cancer. Study background: More beta-chain than alpha-chain sequences were consistently detected. The average count in raw reads for each unique TCR and UMI combination exceeded 9.5 appearances.

CDR3 length: 13 residues. Trimming left V 8 bases short and J 0 bases short, with 10 bases between. Germline V gene lookup returns CDR1 MNHEY and CDR2 SVGEGT. TCR cDNA molecules were tagged individually, and each one carried a unique molecular identifier. TCRdb ran MiXCR on the 5' RACE reads and lists one entry per CDR3 protein. The table records about 85,000 distinct CDR3 sequences, approximately 20% of them present only once. The time point is: sample taken at primary tumor resection. Tumor, nontumor lung or frozen PBMC supplied whole RNA that was sequenced unsorted. 72 TRACERx patients with early, untreated non-small cell lung cancer donated samples. This clonotype showed up just a few times.

Sequencing was performed on PBMCs, taken at surgery. The V and J genes are TRBV6-2 or TRBV6-3 and TRBJ1-1, with D possibly TRBD1 on 5 matching bases. The clonotype originates from a male donor with early-stage non-small cell lung cancer. CDR3 loop: CASRGNLNTEAFF. In nucleotides, the CDR3 is TGTGCCAGCCGGGGCAACCTGAACACTGAAGCTTTCTTT.